This T cell receptor (beta chain) was sequenced for a study of a mutant IDH1 vaccine in newly diagnosed glioma. Of note for this clone: Its antigen is currently unknown.

The CDR3 loop spans 14 amino acids. Germline CDR1 is MNHNS and CDR2 is SASEGT. Trimming took 6 bases from V and 6 from J, leaving 14 bases between them. Stated time point: week 23, last vaccination. It was 300 ug of mutant IDH1 20-mer peptide that made up each vaccine dose, given with topical imiquimod. Some clones are missing from TCRdb's copy, which holds only in-frame ones; the method was immunoSEQ multiplex PCR. The table records 60,000 to 100,000 clones, around 83% of them present only once. The chain couples TRBV6-1 to TRBJ1-4, with D possibly TRBD1 on 6 matching bases. Material: PBMCs, obtained from a glioma patient whose treatment included an IDH1 peptide vaccine. The TCR originated in a woman in her forties or fifties with glioma. DNA for the CDR3: TGTGCCAGCAGCCCGACAGGCGGGGATGAAAAACTGTTTTTT. Its translation: CASSPTGGDEKLFF.